Below, 27 T cell receptor beta chains from the same sample are listed, as sequenced in a study of T cells in localized non-small cell lung cancer. TCRdb keeps only in-frame clones here, not all; method: immunoSEQ multiplex PCR. The sample gives 50,000 to 55,000 clones, around four fifths of which show up once; 17% is in the top ten. The sample here was peripheral blood mononuclear cells, taken before any cancer treatment. These receptors were collected from a man aged 35-75 years with stage III lung adenocarcinoma.

The chain carries TRBV18 and TRBJ2-3; D unresolved. V was trimmed by 2 bases and J by 2 bases, leaving 2 bases between them. The CDR3 loop spans 12 amino acids. Germline V gene data show CDR1 as KGHSH and CDR2 as LQKENI. The CDR3 region has the DNA TGTGCCAGCTCACCAGACACAGATACGCAGTATTTT. Its translation is CASSPDTDTQYF.

A few counts support this clone. This chain links TRBV5-1 with TRBJ2-1; D remains ambiguous. V was shortened by 4 bases and J by 6 bases, with 17 bases between the two germline ends. Germline-derived CDR1 and CDR2 are SGHRS and YFSETQ. The CDR3 is made up of 15 amino acids. The CDR3 protein is CASSRDFTVSNEQFF. CDR3 DNA sequence: TGCGCCAGCAGCCGCGACTTCACGGTCTCCAATGAGCAGTTCTTC.

This clone has just one count. V gene TRBV30 combines with J gene TRBJ1-2; 7 bases are shared with TRBD1. V gave up 2 bases and J gave up 5 bases; unmatched junction bases: 5. The CDR3 is 13 amino acids. Germline CDR1 and CDR2: GTSNPN and SVGIG (reference sequence). CDR3 sequence reads: CAWSLGQIYGYTF. As DNA, the CDR3 is TGTGCCTGGAGTCTGGGACAGATTTATGGCTACACCTTC.

The V gene is TRBV27, the J gene TRBJ2-6, with D unclear. The CDR3 has 14 amino acids. V shed 7 bases and J shed 4 bases, with 11 bases lying between them. In germline, CDR1 is MNHEY, CDR2 SMNVEV (reference sequence). The CDR3 here is CASNEWEGANVLTF. In DNA form, the CDR3 reads TGTGCCAGCAACGAATGGGAAGGGGCCAACGTCCTGACTTTC.

J is TRBJ1-5 and V is TRBV6-6; D is unclear. CDR1 and CDR2 from the germline V gene are MNHNY and SVGAGI (reference sequence). The CDR3 totals 14 residues. The V end lost 0 bases, the J end lost 6 bases, and 9 bases lay between the germline ends. As DNA, the CDR3 is TGTGCCAGCAGTTACTCAAGGGATATTCAGCCCCAGCATTTT. Translation: CASSYSRDIQPQHF.

This rearrangement joins TRBV7-2 to TRBJ1-1; D is undetermined. V gave up 2 bases and J gave up 0 bases, with 7 bases separating them. The CDR3 totals 14 residues. CDR1 is SGHTA, CDR2 FQGNSA, per germline. The CDR3 loop reads CASSLQVLNTEAFF. For the CDR3, the DNA is TGTGCCAGCAGCTTACAGGTTTTGAACACTGAAGCTTTCTTT.

A few counts support this clone. V is TRBV5-6 and J is TRBJ2-7; 9 bases line up with TRBD1. Unmatched junction bases numbered 11, after V lost 4 bases and J lost 6 bases. The CDR3 runs 15 residues. Germline-derived CDR1 and CDR2 are SGHDT and YYEEEE. This CDR3 reads CASSAAGQGLVEQYF. CDR3 DNA: TGTGCCAGCAGCGCGGCGGGACAGGGATTAGTCGAGCAGTACTTC.

The chain carries TRBV5-6 and TRBJ1-2, with 8 bases aligning to TRBD1. V was clipped by 2 bases and J by 5 bases; unmatched bases: 8. The length of the CDR3 is 15 residues. CDR1 and CDR2 from the germline V gene are SGHDT and YYEEEE. In DNA, the CDR3 is TGTGCCAGCAGCTTTCCGGGACAGGAAATATATGGCTACACCTTC. The encoded protein is CASSFPGQEIYGYTF.

The chain employs TRBV6-1 and TRBJ2-7, with a possible D match to TRBD1 (5 bases). The CDR3 extends over 15 amino acids. CDR1 is MNHNS and CDR2 is SASEGT in the germline V gene. V lost 0 bases and J lost 5, with 14 bases in between. CDR3 protein: CASSEARQGRNEQYF. In DNA, the CDR3 is TGTGCCAGCAGTGAAGCCCGGCAGGGCAGGAACGAGCAGTACTTC.

The CDR3 region is CASSLGTGEETQYF. The CDR3 region has the DNA TGTGCCAGCAGCTTGGGGACCGGAGAAGAGACCCAGTACTTC. The V call is TRBV5-5, the J call TRBJ2-5, with unresolved D. Deletions cut 0 bases from V and 3 bases from J, with 9 bases between. The length of the CDR3 is 14 residues. Germline V CDR1 and CDR2: SGHKS, YYEKEE (reference sequence).

This clone was seen a single time. V and J are TRBV6-4 and TRBJ1-5, with D unresolved. CDR3 length: 12 residues. CDR1 and CDR2 (germline): MRHNA, SNTAGT. The V end lost 7 bases, the J end lost 4 bases, and 8 bases lay between the germline ends. The chain's CDR3 is CASTGRNQPQHF. DNA for the CDR3: TGTGCCAGCACGGGCCGAAATCAGCCCCAGCATTTT.

The rearrangement links TRBV7-3 to TRBJ1-1; a possible D gene is TRBD1 (5 bases). Between the trimmed V and J ends, which lost 8 bases and 10 bases, there was a span of 17 bases. The germline gives CDR1 SGHTA, CDR2 FQGTGA. The CDR3 has 12 residues. CDR3 amino acids: CASSGAFEVAFF. The CDR3 coding sequence is TGTGCCAGCTCCGGGGCTTTTGAGGTAGCTTTCTTT. Combining the CDR3 with reference TRBV7-3 and TRBJ1-1 gives the whole variable domain GAGVSQTPSNKVTEKGKYVELRCDPISGHTALYWYRQSLGQGPEFLIYFQGTGAADDSGLPNDRFFAVRPEGSVSTLKIQRTERGDSAVYLCASSGAFEVAFFGQGTRLTVV.

The chain is built from TRBV18 and TRBJ1-1, with 11 positions matching TRBD1. V dropped 3 bases and J dropped 5; count of bases not matched to a gene: 5. The CDR3 is 15 amino acids. CDR1 is KGHSH and CDR2 is LQKENI in the germline V gene. Here the CDR3 DNA reads TGTGCCAGCTCACCCCGGACAGGGGGCATGACTGAAGCTTTCTTT. Its protein is CASSPRTGGMTEAFF.

In its sample, this clone was seen a few times. This CDR3 is CASSLSAGAGANVLTF. The CDR3 DNA reads as TGTGCCAGCAGTTTATCAGCGGGAGCTGGGGCCAACGTCCTGACTTTC. The V and J genes are TRBV5-6 and TRBJ2-6; 8 nucleotides line up with TRBD2. Germline trimming cut 5 bases from V and 2 bases from J; bases unmatched to any gene: 6. The CDR3 is made up of 16 amino acids. CDR1 and CDR2 (germline): SGHDT, YYEEEE.

This CDR3 is CASSPDGSGANVLTF. DNA of the CDR3: TGTGCCAGCAGCCCCGACGGCTCTGGGGCCAACGTCCTGACTTTC. The chain links TRBV7-9 to TRBJ2-6; D unclear. CDR1 SEHNR and CDR2 FQNEAQ come from the germline V gene (reference sequence). The V end was cut by 5 bases, the J end by 0 bases, with 8 bases between. There are 15 residues in the CDR3.

The chain combines TRBV2 with TRBJ1-5, with unresolved D. This CDR3 is built from 17 residues. Germline-derived CDR1 and CDR2 are SNHLY and FYNNEI. The germline V and J ends were trimmed by 1 base and 9 bases, with 22 bases remaining between them. The CDR3 DNA sequence: TGTGCCAGCAGTGAAGAACCTTCTGTGGCGGCTGCTGGGCCCCAGCATTTT. As protein: CASSEEPSVAAAGPQHF. The full variable domain, in which reference TRBV2 and TRBJ1-5 provide the parts outside the CDR3, is EPEVTQTPSHQVTQMGQEVILRCVPISNHLYFYWYRQILGQKVEFLVSFYNNEISEKSEIFDDQFSVERPDGSNFTLKIRSTKLEDSAMYFCASSEEPSVAAAGPQHFGDGTRLSIL.

DNA of the CDR3: TGTGCCAGCGGCCGGGGGACCCCAGGACGAGAGACCCAGTACTTC. It is translated as CASGRGTPGRETQYF. This chain connects TRBV7-9 to TRBJ2-5; tentative D call: TRBD2 (6 bases). This CDR3 comprises 15 residues. Trimming stripped 8 bases from V and 4 bases from J, with 20 bases between. The V gene's germline CDR1 is SEHNR and CDR2 FQNEAQ (reference sequence).

This chain uses TRBV18 with TRBJ2-6; D may be TRBD1 (5 bases). Trimming took 3 bases from V and 2 from J, leaving 5 bases between them. CDR3 size: 14 residues. From germline, CDR1 is KGHSH and CDR2 LQKENI. In nucleotides, the CDR3 is TGTGCCAGCTCACCCAGGGCTGGGGCCAACGTCCTGACTTTC. Amino acid sequence: CASSPRAGANVLTF.

This clone was seen a few times. This sequence joins TRBV19 and TRBJ2-7, with D possibly being TRBD1 or TRBD2 (7 bases each). V lost 6 bases and J lost 5, with 20 bases in between. The CDR3 extends over 15 amino acids. Germline V gene lookup returns CDR1 LNHDA and CDR2 SQIVND (reference sequence). CDR3 sequence (DNA): TGTGCCAGTAGGATCACCTCAGGGGGGGGAGACGAGCAGTACTTC. It translates to CASRITSGGGDEQYF. The variable domain in full, with the rest retrieved from reference TRBV19 and TRBJ2-7, is DGGITQSPKYLFRKEGQNVTLSCEQNLNHDAMYWYRQDPGQGLRLIYYSQIVNDFQKGDIAEGYSVSREKKESFPLTVTSAQKNPTAFYLCASRITSGGGDEQYFGPGTRLTVT.

V and J are TRBV11-3 and TRBJ2-1, with D possibly TRBD2 on 5 matching bases. V was clipped by 1 base and J by 7 bases, with 14 bases between them. Germline V gene data show CDR1 as SGHNT and CDR2 as YENEEA. The CDR3 is 15 residues long. The CDR3 loop reads CASSLGGFSRNEQFF. CDR3 nucleotides: TGTGCCAGCAGCTTAGGAGGGTTCAGTCGGAATGAGCAGTTCTTC.

The chain carries TRBV5-1 and TRBJ2-3; D is unresolved. The CDR3 loop spans 14 amino acids. Germline assignment: CDR1 SGHRS and CDR2 YFSETQ. V was pared by 4 bases and J by 3 bases, with 12 bases between. CDR3: CASSLQESTDTQYF. DNA of the CDR3: TGCGCCAGCAGCCTCCAGGAATCAACAGATACGCAGTATTTT. The variable domain in full, completed from reference TRBV5-1 and TRBJ2-3, reads KAGVTQTPRYLIKTRGQQVTLSCSPISGHRSVSWYQQTPGQGLQFLFEYFSETQRNKGNFPGRFSGRQFSNSRSEMNVSTLELGDSALYLCASSLQESTDTQYFGPGTRLTVL.

V usage is TRBV6-5 and J usage is TRBJ2-7; D gene ambiguous. Looked up from germline, CDR1 is MNHEY and CDR2 is SVGAGI. With 2 bases removed from V and 2 bases from J, the gap between germline ends came to 13 bases. This CDR3 contains 15 residues. The CDR3 nucleotides are TGTGCCAGCAGTTACGCGGCAGCAAGTACCTACGAGCAGTACTTC. Protein: CASSYAAASTYEQYF.

J is TRBJ2-3 and V is TRBV27; D remains ambiguous. Between the trimmed V and J ends, which lost 0 bases and 1 base, there was a span of 8 bases. Germline V lookup: CDR1 MNHEY, CDR2 SMNVEV (reference sequence). CDR3 length equals 15 residues. The CDR3 DNA follows: TGTGCCAGCAGTTTATCTCTGCAGGGCACAGATACGCAGTATTTT. Its protein product is CASSLSLQGTDTQYF.

The chain uses TRBV19 and TRBJ2-6; the D gene is possibly TRBD1 (6 bases). Germline V gives CDR1 LNHDA, CDR2 SQIVND (reference sequence). The CDR3 spans 18 residues. V was clipped by 5 bases and J by 2 bases, with 19 bases between them. The CDR3 region has the DNA TGTGCCAGTAGTGCCCGGACAGTAGCTAGCCCTGGGGCCAACGTCCTGACTTTC. Encoded protein: CASSARTVASPGANVLTF. Using reference TRBV19 and TRBJ2-6 for the parts outside the CDR3, the full variable domain is DGGITQSPKYLFRKEGQNVTLSCEQNLNHDAMYWYRQDPGQGLRLIYYSQIVNDFQKGDIAEGYSVSREKKESFPLTVTSAQKNPTAFYLCASSARTVASPGANVLTFGAGSRLTVL.

The rearrangement links TRBV15 to TRBJ2-3; D gene ambiguous. This CDR3 contains 13 residues. Between the trimmed V and J ends, which lost 0 bases and 4 bases, there was a span of 5 bases. Germline loops: CDR1 LNHNV, CDR2 YYDKDF (reference sequence). CDR3 sequence reads: CATSRDPADTQYF. The CDR3 DNA reads as TGTGCCACCAGCAGAGATCCCGCAGATACGCAGTATTTT.

The rearrangement joins TRBV6-5 to TRBJ2-3, with 9 nucleotides matching TRBD1. Germline-derived CDR1 and CDR2 are MNHEY and SVGAGI. V lost 8 bases to trimming and J lost 4 bases; unmatched junction nucleotides: 7. The CDR3 is made up of 14 amino acids. The CDR3 here is CASGLQGASDTQYF. The CDR3 DNA is TGTGCCAGCGGACTACAGGGGGCCTCAGATACGCAGTATTTT.

The chain links TRBV5-1 to TRBJ1-1; D might be TRBD1 (5 bases). CDR3 length equals 14 residues. The V gene's germline CDR1 is SGHRS and CDR2 YFSETQ. The germline V and J ends were trimmed by 1 base and 3 bases, with 10 bases remaining between them. The CDR3 loop reads CASSLYGGDTEAFF. The CDR3 coding sequence is TGCGCCAGCAGCTTGTATGGGGGAGACACTGAAGCTTTCTTT.